The 2 T cell receptor beta chains presented below share a single source sample, sequenced in a study of siplizumab effects on memory and regulatory T cells. Sequencing used immunoSEQ multiplex PCR; TCRdb keeps in-frame clones, though not all of them. This table has some 100,000 clones, around 95% appearing once. Sequencing used naive CD4+ T cells sorted from blood. All receptors derive from a human donor in good health.

V gene TRBV19 combines with J gene TRBJ2-7; tentatively, D is TRBD1 (7 bases). V dropped 6 bases and J dropped 2 bases, with 14 bases sitting between them. The CDR3 consists of 14 residues. CDR1 is LNHDA, CDR2 SQIVND, per germline (reference sequence). The CDR3 loop is CASREGQMTYEQYF. DNA for the CDR3: TGTGCCAGTAGGGAGGGACAGATGACCTACGAGCAGTACTTC. Together with reference TRBV19 and TRBJ2-7, the CDR3 gives the full variable domain: DGGITQSPKYLFRKEGQNVTLSCEQNLNHDAMYWYRQDPGQGLRLIYYSQIVNDFQKGDIAEGYSVSREKKESFPLTVTSAQKNPTAFYLCASREGQMTYEQYFGPGTRLTVT.

This chain joins TRBV28 and TRBJ1-5; D is unclear. The CDR3 has 16 amino acids. Germline CDR1 is MDHEN and CDR2 is SYDVKM. Trimming pared 2 bases from V and 0 bases from J, leaving 11 bases between. CDR3: CASSLRATVSNQPQHF. DNA of the CDR3: TGTGCCAGCAGTTTACGGGCAACAGTTAGCAATCAGCCCCAGCATTTT.